This TCR beta chain emerged from a study of identical twins. Study-wide results and limits: Fewer insertions were carried by abundant cord blood beta clonotypes, but none was seen in memory repertoires.

This clonotype was counted ten times or more. What it recognizes is unknown. Per germline, CDR1 MDHEN and CDR2 SYDVKM. V lost 8 bases, J lost 4 bases, and 6 bases lay in between. The CDR3 has 12 amino acids. A universal primer site was created by template switching, with the cDNA bearing unique molecular identifiers. Each CDR3 protein is one row after TCRdb ran MiXCR on the 5' RACE reads. The sample holds hundreds of thousands of distinct CDR3 sequences, approximately 7% seen once. Another study also made use of these data, one on yellow fever vaccine responses in identical twins.

Material: memory (CD45RO+) T cells sorted from blood. This chain uses TRBV28 with TRBJ2-6, with TRBD1 as a possible D gene (6 bases). This clonotype originated in a woman between 18 and 29 years old in good health. CDR3 sequence (DNA): TGTGCCAGCGGGACAGGGGCCAACGTCCTGACTTTC. This codes for CASGTGANVLTF.